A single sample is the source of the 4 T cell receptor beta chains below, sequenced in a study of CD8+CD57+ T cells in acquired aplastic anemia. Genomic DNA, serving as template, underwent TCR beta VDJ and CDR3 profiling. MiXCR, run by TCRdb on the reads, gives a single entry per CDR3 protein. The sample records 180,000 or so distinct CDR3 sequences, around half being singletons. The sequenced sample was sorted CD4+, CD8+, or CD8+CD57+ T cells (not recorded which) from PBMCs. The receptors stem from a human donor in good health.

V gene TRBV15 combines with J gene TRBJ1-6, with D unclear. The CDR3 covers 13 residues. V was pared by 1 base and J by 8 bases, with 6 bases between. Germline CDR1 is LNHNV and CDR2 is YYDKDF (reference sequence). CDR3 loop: CATSRVLYSPLHF. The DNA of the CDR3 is TGTGCCACCAGCAGAGTTTTGTATTCACCCCTCCACTTT.

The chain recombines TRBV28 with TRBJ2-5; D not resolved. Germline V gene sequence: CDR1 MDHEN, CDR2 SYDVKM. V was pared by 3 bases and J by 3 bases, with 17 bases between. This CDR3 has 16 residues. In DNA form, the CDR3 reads TGTGCCAGCAGTTTTTTTCTTAGGGCTGCAAAAGAGACCCAGTACTTC. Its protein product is CASSFFLRAAKETQYF.

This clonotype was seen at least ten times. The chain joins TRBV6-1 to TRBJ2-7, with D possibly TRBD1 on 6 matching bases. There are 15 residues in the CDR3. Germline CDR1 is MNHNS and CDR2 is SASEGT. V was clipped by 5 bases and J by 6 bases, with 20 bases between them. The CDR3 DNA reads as TGTGCCAGCAGTATCCCCGGGACACCCCTCGTCGAGCAGTACTTC. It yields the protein CASSIPGTPLVEQYF.

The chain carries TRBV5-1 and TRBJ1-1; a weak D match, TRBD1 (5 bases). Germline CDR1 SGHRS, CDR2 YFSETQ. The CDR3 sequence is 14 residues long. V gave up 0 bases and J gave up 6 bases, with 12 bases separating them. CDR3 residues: CASSLGGFLAEAFF. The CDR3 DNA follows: TGCGCCAGCAGCTTGGGGGGGTTTCTTGCTGAAGCTTTCTTT.